The entry below describes one TCR beta chain. What it recognizes is unknown. The treatment is: oral pan-JAK inhibitor, 5-10 mg twice daily. TCR sequencing used cDNA made by reverse transcription of extracted RNA. This table comes from immunoSEQ multiplex PCR, and its TCRdb copy is limited to in-frame clones, with some not included. The sample lists about 170,000 clones, about three fifths occurring once. The data belong to a study of CD8+ T cells in alopecia areata. Study context: Treated patients were given 5 to 10 mg oral tofacitinib twice daily. Whole-study results and caveats: Normal scalp showed lower clonality than lesional scalp, especially alopecia totalis/universalis.

V was trimmed by 6 bases and J by 3 bases, leaving 15 bases between them. The germline V gene encodes CDR1 MNHEY and CDR2 SMNVEV (reference sequence). The CDR3 sequence is 15 residues long. The rearrangement uses TRBV27 and TRBJ1-5; possible D gene TRBD1, 5 bases. The specimen was CD4+ T cells sorted from blood, collected at approximately week 61, from a patient treated with tofacitinib. The origin of this receptor is a human donor with alopecia areata. CDR3 DNA sequence: TGTGCCAGCAGCATGAAGGGACGGCTCAATCAGCCCCAGCATTTT. Its protein product is CASSMKGRLNQPQHF.